Shown below are 26 T cell receptor beta chains from a single sample sequenced in a study of cytomegalovirus exposure and HLA in healthy donors. It was with 60 Vbeta and 13 Jbeta primers that the PCR ran. Produced via immunoSEQ multiplex PCR; TCRdb's table is partial and in-frame only. Of some 180,000 clones in the sample, roughly 87% are singletons; the top ten hold roughly 0.24%. Sequencing input: PBMCs. The receptors stem from a girl under three years old in good health and CMV-seronegative.

V and J are TRBV19 and TRBJ1-2, with 11 bases identical to TRBD1. Germline CDR1 and CDR2: LNHDA and SQIVND (reference sequence). Trimming at V came to 6 bases and at J to 11 bases, leaving 11 bases not matched to a gene. The CDR3 has 14 residues. CDR3 bases: TGTGCCAGTAGCCCCGTGGCGGACAGGGGGCGTTACACCTTC. Amino acids: CASSPVADRGRYTF.

This clone occurred once. This rearrangement joins TRBV5-1 to TRBJ1-2, with D possibly TRBD1 on 6 matching bases. Looked up from germline, CDR1 is SGHRS and CDR2 is YFSETQ. The CDR3 totals 14 residues. V was trimmed by 0 bases and J by 6 bases, leaving 12 bases between them. For the CDR3, the DNA is TGCGCCAGCAGCTTGGCGTCAGGGGTTGATGGCTACACCTTC. It codes for CASSLASGVDGYTF. The full variable domain, rest sourced from reference TRBV5-1 and TRBJ1-2, is KAGVTQTPRYLIKTRGQQVTLSCSPISGHRSVSWYQQTPGQGLQFLFEYFSETQRNKGNFPGRFSGRQFSNSRSEMNVSTLELGDSALYLCASSLASGVDGYTFGSGTRLTVV.

The chain recombines TRBV9 with TRBJ1-2; D call uncertain. The CDR3 extends over 15 amino acids. V was pared by 3 bases and J by 0 bases, with 12 bases between. The germline gives CDR1 SGDLS, CDR2 YYNGEE. The CDR3 sequence is CASSGLYGANYGYTF. In nucleotides, the CDR3 is TGTGCCAGCAGCGGTCTGTACGGAGCTAACTATGGCTACACCTTC.

This rearrangement joins TRBV7-3 to TRBJ2-2; 12 nucleotides agree with TRBD2. CDR3 length: 15 residues. J gave up 5 bases and V 5 bases, and 3 bases lay outside the gene matches. CDR1 and CDR2 (germline): SGHTA, FQGTGA. The CDR3: CASSQTSGGTGELFF. The CDR3, as DNA: TGTGCCAGCAGCCAAACTAGCGGGGGGACCGGGGAGCTGTTTTTT.

The V and J genes are TRBV4-3 and TRBJ2-7; the D is unclear. The V and J ends lost 0 bases and 3 bases respectively, with 12 bases between them. Germline V gene data show CDR1 as LGHNA and CDR2 as YSLEER. CDR3 length: 15 amino acids. The CDR3 coding sequence is TGCGCCAGCAGCCAAGACGAAACTACCTACTACGAGCAGTACTTC. Residues: CASSQDETTYYEQYF.

The sample holds a few counts of this clone. This sequence joins TRBV6-1 and TRBJ2-7, with TRBD2 matching 10 bases. V lost 4 bases to trimming and J lost 3 bases; unmatched junction nucleotides: 6. Germline assignment: CDR1 MNHNS and CDR2 SASEGT. This CDR3 is built from 15 residues. The CDR3 region is CASSVGLAGVYEQYF. CDR3 DNA sequence: TGTGCCAGCAGTGTAGGGCTAGCGGGAGTCTACGAGCAGTACTTC.

Turning to this clone: Other DNA sequences within the sample encode an identical CDR3. The genes are TRBV2 and TRBJ1-3; 9 bases align to TRBD1. The CDR3 loop spans 14 amino acids. With 4 bases clipped from V and 2 bases from J, the junction kept 0 bases outside the gene matches. Germline CDR1 SNHLY, CDR2 FYNNEI. CDR3 sequence reads: CASSGQGAGNTIYF. The CDR3 coding sequence is TGTGCCAGCAGTGGACAGGGGGCTGGAAACACCATATATTTT.

On this clone itself: Mismatch with germline at one junction end may stem from a read error. The rearrangement links TRBV7-7 to TRBJ2-1, with TRBD2 matching 10 bases. There are 15 residues in the CDR3. Germline CDR1 and CDR2: SSHAT and FNYEAQ (reference sequence). This CDR3 reads CASSPGTSDYNEQFF. The CDR3 DNA reads as TGTGCTAGCAGCCCCGGGACTAGCGATTACAATGAGCAGTTCTTC.

This clone has a handful of counts. The rearrangement links TRBV4-2 to TRBJ2-7, with 8 positions matching TRBD2. Unmatched junction bases numbered 12, after V lost 0 bases and J lost 8 bases. This CDR3 has 16 residues. Germline CDR1 LGHNA, CDR2 YNFKEQ. CDR3 amino acids: CASSQDYGGRSLQQYF. CDR3 bases: TGTGCCAGCAGCCAAGATTACGGCGGGAGGAGCTTGCAGCAGTACTTC.

V is TRBV4-2 and J is TRBJ2-7; 10 bases line up with TRBD2. The CDR3 totals 17 residues. J was trimmed by 0 bases and V by 1 base; bases with no gene match: 6. The V gene's germline CDR1 is LGHNA and CDR2 YNFKEQ. The CDR3 sequence: CASSQGTSGLSSYEQYF. As DNA, the CDR3 is TGTGCCAGCAGCCAAGGGACTAGCGGACTGAGCTCCTACGAGCAGTACTTC.

The chain combines TRBV6-5 with TRBJ2-3, with 7 nucleotides matching TRBD2. Looked up from germline, CDR1 is MNHEY and CDR2 is SVGAGI. The CDR3 covers 13 residues. Trimming removed 7 bases from V and 4 bases from J; junction bases left unmatched: 5. In DNA, the CDR3 is TGTGCCAGCATGGCGGGAGCCCCAGATACGCAGTATTTT. Its protein product is CASMAGAPDTQYF.

CDR3 loop: CASSQGGMSSYNEQFF. The CDR3, as DNA: TGTGCCAGCAGCCAAGGAGGGATGAGCTCCTACAATGAGCAGTTCTTC. The chain employs TRBV14 and TRBJ2-1, with D maybe TRBD2 (5 bases). Per the germline V gene, CDR1 is SGHDN and CDR2 is FVKESK. V lost 1 base to trimming and J lost 0 bases, with 10 bases between them. The CDR3 runs 16 residues.

V and J are TRBV6-5 and TRBJ2-7, with 8 bases matching TRBD1. CDR1 is MNHEY and CDR2 is SVGAGI in the germline V gene. This CDR3 contains 15 residues. The ends lost 6 bases at V and 4 bases at J; junction bases unmatched: 11. The CDR3 region has the DNA TGTGCCAGCAGCGGGAAAGGGACAGGACCGTACGAGCAGTACTTC. Protein sequence: CASSGKGTGPYEQYF.

V is TRBV7-2 and J is TRBJ2-6; 11 nucleotides align to TRBD2. The V segment lost 3 bases and the J segment 4 bases; nucleotides outside the gene matches: 5. There are 17 residues in the CDR3. Germline CDR1 and CDR2: SGHTA and FQGNSA. The CDR3 bases are TGTGCCAGCAGCTTCCTTAGCGGGAGGGGCGGGGCCAACGTCCTGACTTTC. It is translated as CASSFLSGRGGANVLTF.

The genes are TRBV15 and TRBJ2-5; D gene unclear. The J call may be mistaken, given a closer DNA end match to TRBJ2-7. CDR3 length: 15 amino acids. The germline V gene has CDR1 LNHNV and CDR2 YYDKDF (reference sequence). The CDR3 loop reads CATSRPGPNSYEQYF. The CDR3 nucleotides read TGTGCCACCAGCAGACCCGGTCCAAATTCCTACGAGCAGTACTTC.

J is TRBJ2-4 and V is TRBV4-3, with D possibly TRBD2 on 5 matching bases. Germline lookup yields CDR1 LGHNA and CDR2 YSLEER. The CDR3 runs 15 residues. V lost 6 bases and J lost 7, with 19 bases in between. In DNA form, the CDR3 reads TGCGCCAGCAGTCAGGACTGCACTCTGGGTAACATTCAGTACTTC. Its translation is CASSQDCTLGNIQYF.

This rearrangement joins TRBV7-3 to TRBJ2-1; 10 nucleotides agree with TRBD2. V dropped 4 bases and J dropped 5; count of bases not matched to a gene: 5. CDR3 length: 15 amino acids. Germline CDR1 reads SGHTA; CDR2 reads FQGTGA. The CDR3 DNA reads TGTGCCAGCAGCTCAAGCGGGGGGGCCAACAATGAGCAGTTCTTC. Translation: CASSSSGGANNEQFF.

J is TRBJ1-6 and V is TRBV5-5; weak D call: TRBD1 (5 bases). Germline V gene sequence: CDR1 SGHKS, CDR2 YYEKEE (reference sequence). CDR3 length equals 16 residues. V was shortened by 4 bases and J by 3 bases, with 14 bases between the two germline ends. CDR3 DNA sequence: TGTGCCAGCAGCATCCGGGGGGTGAACTATAATTCACCCCTCCACTTT. Translating gives CASSIRGVNYNSPLHF.

The chain combines TRBV5-6 with TRBJ2-7; 8 nucleotides align to TRBD2. This CDR3 comprises 16 residues. Trimming cost V 1 base and J 2 bases; bases outside gene matches: 8. Germline CDR1 and CDR2: SGHDT and YYEEEE. As DNA, the CDR3 is TGTGCCAGCAGCTTGCTGTCTGGACTAGCTACCTACGAGCAGTACTTC. It codes for CASSLLSGLATYEQYF.

The V call is TRBV7-9, the J call TRBJ2-5; the D gene is possibly TRBD2 (7 bases). The J call is uncertain, as TRBJ2-7 better fits the DNA end. CDR3 length: 15 residues. Germline V gene data show CDR1 as SEHNR and CDR2 as FQNEAQ (reference sequence). The CDR3 sequence: CASSPWRGHSYEQYF. Here the CDR3 DNA reads TGTGCCAGCAGCCCTTGGCGGGGGCACTCCTACGAGCAGTACTTC.

This clone occurred once. The chain uses TRBV5-1 and TRBJ2-4; D is ambiguous. Between the trimmed V and J ends, which lost 3 bases and 6 bases, there was a span of 22 bases. The CDR3 runs 17 residues. Germline V gene sequence: CDR1 SGHRS, CDR2 YFSETQ. In nucleotides, the CDR3 is TGCGCCAGCAGCTCCCTCCCGACGGGTATGGCGGTAAACATTCAGTACTTC. Encoded protein: CASSSLPTGMAVNIQYF.

This chain connects TRBV4-3 to TRBJ2-1; 10 bases match TRBD2. The CDR3 length is 16 residues. The V segment lost 2 bases and the J segment 8 bases; nucleotides outside the gene matches: 9. Per germline, CDR1 LGHNA and CDR2 YSLEER. The CDR3 here is CASSQRASGSKDEQFF. The CDR3 DNA sequence: TGCGCCAGCAGCCAAAGGGCTAGCGGGAGCAAAGATGAGCAGTTCTTC.

The chain couples TRBV30 to TRBJ2-5, with 13 bases aligning to TRBD2. The tail of the sequence fits TRBJ2-7 better, so the J call may be wrong. The CDR3 sequence is 15 residues long. Germline CDR1 and CDR2: GTSNPN and SVGIG (reference sequence). CDR3 amino acids: CAWSRGGTSGAEQYF. CDR3 bases: TGTGCCTGGAGTCGGGGGGGGACTAGCGGGGCCGAGCAGTACTTC.

The chain carries TRBV5-1 and TRBJ2-1; D might be TRBD1 (6 bases). Trimming pared 7 bases from V and 6 bases from J, leaving 14 bases between. The CDR3 covers 13 residues. Per germline, CDR1 SGHRS and CDR2 YFSETQ. The CDR3 here is CASFWTVINEQFF. In DNA, the CDR3 is TGCGCCAGCTTTTGGACAGTTATCAATGAGCAGTTCTTC.

Notes on this clone: The same CDR3 is also encoded by other DNA sequences in this sample. J is TRBJ2-2 and V is TRBV7-3; weak D call: TRBD1 (6 bases). Deletions cut 3 bases from V and 2 bases from J, with 13 bases between. Per germline, CDR1 SGHTA and CDR2 FQGTGA. CDR3 length: 16 amino acids. CDR3 DNA sequence: TGTGCCAGCAGCTTGTTAGGGACAAGAAACACCGGGGAGCTGTTTTTT. Its protein product is CASSLLGTRNTGELFF.

This rearrangement joins TRBV7-2 to TRBJ2-3, with 9 bases lining up with TRBD2. Germline V gene lookup returns CDR1 SGHTA and CDR2 FQGNSA. V lost 3 bases and J lost 5; bases outside the gene matches: 6. CDR3 length: 15 residues. CDR3 protein: CASSLAGGPVDTQYF. The CDR3 DNA sequence: TGTGCCAGCAGCTTGGCGGGAGGGCCTGTAGATACGCAGTATTTT.